These 5 T cell receptor beta chains were all obtained from the same sample, sequenced in a study of cytomegalovirus exposure and HLA in healthy donors. Researchers ran the PCR with 60 Vbeta and 13 Jbeta primers. Here immunoSEQ multiplex PCR was the method, and the copy in TCRdb shows in-frame clones only, minus some. The sample includes about 180,000 clones, 75% to 80% of them seen just once. The sample consisted of PBMCs. Receptors were obtained from a man between 35 and 55 years old in good health and CMV-seropositive.

The chain carries TRBV19 and TRBJ2-5; 12 bases line up with TRBD2. V lost 7 bases and J lost 1; bases outside the gene matches: 10. Germline values: CDR1 LNHDA, CDR2 SQIVND (reference sequence). The CDR3 totals 17 residues. The CDR3 reads CASKRLAGARGQETQYF. CDR3 DNA sequence: TGTGCCAGTAAGAGACTAGCGGGAGCCAGGGGCCAAGAGACCCAGTACTTC.

V is TRBV28 and J is TRBJ1-6; 7 bases fit TRBD1. With 8 bases clipped from V and 10 bases from J, the junction kept 14 bases outside the gene matches. The CDR3 spans 15 residues. Germline V CDR1 and CDR2: MDHEN, SYDVKM. CDR3 coding DNA: TGTGCCAGCGTCGACAGGGCCCCGCTTAAGTCACCCCTCCACTTT. Translation: CASVDRAPLKSPLHF.

This clone was found once. The V gene is TRBV11-2, the J gene TRBJ1-1; 9 positions agree with TRBD1. V dropped 5 bases and J dropped 11; count of bases not matched to a gene: 3. CDR3 length: 11 amino acids. CDR1 and CDR2 (germline): SGHAT, FQNNGV. The CDR3: CASSQGQGAFF. CDR3 sequence (DNA): TGTGCCAGCAGCCAAGGACAGGGGGCTTTCTTT.

V usage is TRBV6-5 and J usage is TRBJ2-7; 7 nucleotides agree with TRBD1. The CDR3 totals 14 residues. The V gene's germline CDR1 is MNHEY and CDR2 SVGAGI. With V trimmed by 0 bases and J by 4 bases, 3 bases remained unmatched. CDR3 DNA sequence: TGTGCCAGCAGTTACTCAGACAGGGCTTACGAGCAGTACTTC. This translates into CASSYSDRAYEQYF.

This clone has a handful of counts. The chain couples TRBV6-5 to TRBJ2-7, with TRBD1 identical over 11 bases. The CDR3 covers 16 residues. V dropped 2 bases and J dropped 3; count of bases not matched to a gene: 6. Per germline, CDR1 MNHEY and CDR2 SVGAGI. The chain's CDR3 is CASSYRPGTGGYEQYF. Written as DNA, the CDR3 is TGTGCCAGCAGTTACCGCCCCGGGACAGGGGGCTACGAGCAGTACTTC.